The sequence of this T cell receptor beta chain was determined in a study of T cells in Graves' hyperthyroidism and ophthalmopathy. The CDR3 extends over 15 amino acids. Germline CDR1 reads SGHTA; CDR2 reads FQGNSA. V gave up 2 bases and J gave up 5 bases; unmatched junction bases: 4. This clonotype was seen a few times. The TCR beta CDR3 regions underwent amplification using RNA transcripts as the source. A first-round RT-PCR of the TCR CDR3 used the HTBI primer set. Via MiXCR, TCRdb re-called the multiplex PCR reads, giving one row per CDR3 protein. The sample carries hundreds of thousands of distinct CDR3 sequences, roughly 18% recorded once.

The genes are TRBV7-2 and TRBJ2-3, with 10 bases aligning to TRBD2. Sequences were obtained from blood. The sequence was collected from a man aged 35-49 years with Graves' hyperthyroidism. In nucleotides, the CDR3 is TGTGCCAGCAGCTTATCAGCGGGGGGGCAAGATACGCAGTATTTT. Translation gives CASSLSAGGQDTQYF.